This T cell receptor (beta chain) was sequenced for a study of T cells in Graves' hyperthyroidism and ophthalmopathy. This clonotype has a handful of counts. The antigen remains undetermined. At one of its ends the junction is not consistent with the germline gene, which may arise from a read error. Under 3 months was the duration of disease in ophthalmopathy patients, who also had a Clinical Activity Score of at least 3 and a NOSPECS grade of at least 4. Orbital computed tomography, thyroid ultrasound, serum thyroxine and TRAb, and clinical symptoms together informed the diagnoses. Per germline, CDR1 ENHRY and CDR2 SYGVKD. The CDR3 consists of 12 residues. Study findings and constraints: From stable hyperthyroidism, ophthalmopathy was separated by a 13 V-J model.

RNA transcripts yielded amplified TCR beta CDR3 regions. The HTBI primer set served for first-round RT-PCR of the TCR CDR3. MiXCR was run by TCRdb on the multiplex PCR reads, yielding one entry per CDR3 protein. Among hundreds of thousands of distinct CDR3 sequences, approximately 14% were seen once, and the ten largest hold around 13%. The sample was blood. The chain employs TRBV10-3 and TRBJ1-4, with 9 bases lining up with TRBD1. This clonotype was obtained from a woman aged 45-60 years with Graves' ophthalmopathy. The CDR3 loop is CAIGQGNEKLFF. Written as DNA, the CDR3 is TGCGCCATCGGACAGGGGAATGAAAAACTGTTTTTT.